This T cell receptor beta chain was found in a study of shared T cell receptors in the human thymus. Profiling relied on immunoSEQ multiplex PCR, and the TCRdb table lists in-frame clones only, not all of them. The repertoire holds roughly 550,000 clones, with 78% as singletons. These data also formed part of another study, on human thymus T cells.

The sample was thymocytes. The TCR was taken from a boy less than two years old with a congenital heart defect.

The CDR3 spells CASSEERGGYGYTF. CDR3 DNA sequence: TGTGCCAGCAGCGAGGAGAGAGGAGGGTATGGCTACACCTTC. This chain joins TRBV6-4 and TRBJ1-2; D unresolved. Trimming cost V 6 bases and J 5 bases, with 16 bases left between them. The CDR3 has 14 residues. Germline CDR1 and CDR2: MRHNA and SNTAGT.